A selection of T cell receptor beta chains follows, all from one sample in a study of blood T cell repertoires in COVID-19. Data came from immunoSEQ multiplex PCR; TCRdb stores just in-frame clones and leaves some out. The table records 70,000 to 90,000 clones, nearly 90% of them present only once. The sequencing sample was made of peripheral blood. These receptors originate from a man between 50 and 59 years old with acute or convalescent COVID-19. Each CDR3 is given with its conserved first and last residue. D genes are given only for firm matches. Size values are once, few and many counts, or a class for expanded clones, and some rows have none.

TRBV30,TRBD2,.,TRBJ2-7,CAWSRSGGNAYEQYF,TGTGCCTGGAGTCGCTCCGGGGGGAACGCCTACGAGCAGTACTTC
TRBV7-9,.,.,TRBJ2-7,CASSLGPGLDSYEQYF,TGTGCCAGCAGCTTAGGCCCGGGACTTGACTCCTACGAGCAGTACTTC
TRBV2,.,.,TRBJ2-7,CASRHQTGTYEQYF,TGTGCCAGCAGACACCAAACGGGGACCTACGAGCAGTACTTC
TRBV6-5,.,once,TRBJ1-6,CASSPGRNNSPLHF,TGTGCCAGCAGCCCCGGGAGGAATAATTCACCCCTCCACTTT
TRBV11-2,TRBD1,.,TRBJ1-2,CASSLGQGEGYTF,TGTGCCAGCAGCTTAGGACAGGGAGAAGGCTACACCTTC
TRBV3-1/TRBV3-2,.,.,TRBJ2-5,CASSQDPNRETQYF,TGTGCCAGCAGCCAAGATCCCAACCGGGAGACCCAGTACTTC
TRBV6-5,TRBD1,.,TRBJ1-6,CASSRTGNSPLHF,TGTGCCAGCAGCCGGACAGGGAATTCACCCCTCCACTTT
TRBV24-1,TRBD2,once,TRBJ2-2,CATSDVPWGRDTGELFF,TGTGCCACCAGTGATGTCCCTTGGGGGAGGGACACCGGGGAGCTGTTTTTT
TRBV4-1,.,.,TRBJ2-7,CASSQRDPSYEQYF,TGCGCCAGCAGCCAGCGGGACCCATCCTACGAGCAGTACTTC
TRBV7-9,.,.,TRBJ1-1,CASRPGGMTEAFF,TGTGCCAGCCGCCCCGGGGGGATGACTGAAGCTTTCTTT
TRBV6-5,TRBD1,.,TRBJ2-7,CASSYLDRGRGEQYF,TGTGCCAGCAGTTACCTGGACAGGGGGCGAGGTGAGCAGTACTTC
TRBV6-5,TRBD1,.,TRBJ2-1,CASSRDRVVSEQFF,TGTGCCAGCAGTCGGGACAGGGTGGTCAGTGAGCAGTTCTTC
TRBV6-5,.,.,TRBJ1-1,CASSLRSRGDTEAFF,TGTGCCAGCAGTTTACGTTCTCGGGGTGACACTGAAGCTTTCTTT
TRBV4-1,TRBD2,.,TRBJ2-1,CASSQDRDSGGANNEQFF,TGCGCCAGCAGCCAAGATCGGGATAGCGGGGGGGCGAACAATGAGCAGTTCTTC
TRBV14,TRBD1,few,TRBJ1-6,CASSHLGQGNSPLHF,TGTGCCAGCAGCCACCTGGGACAGGGAAATTCACCCCTCCACTTT
TRBV24-1,TRBD2,.,TRBJ2-7,CATSRGEGSYEQYF,TGTGCCACCAGTCGGGGGGAGGGGTCCTACGAGCAGTACTTC
TRBV24-1,TRBD1,.,TRBJ2-1,CATSDWDRGKARTYNEQFF,TGTGCCACCAGTGACTGGGACAGGGGGAAGGCCAGGACCTACAATGAGCAGTTCTTC
TRBV10-2,TRBD1,.,TRBJ1-4,CASSQQTGWNEKLFF,TGCGCCAGCAGCCAACAGACAGGGTGGAATGAAAAACTGTTTTTT
TRBV5-5,.,once,TRBJ1-5,CASSLQPGQYSNQPQHF,TGTGCCAGCAGCTTGCAGCCTGGACAGTACAGCAATCAGCCCCAGCATTTT
TRBV3-1/TRBV3-2,.,.,TRBJ2-7,CASSQGRPRAYEQYF,TGTGCCAGCAGCCAAGGGAGGCCTAGGGCCTACGAGCAGTACTTC
TRBV10-3,TRBD2,.,TRBJ2-3,CAISGGGSGGTDTQYF,TGTGCCATCAGTGGGGGCGGTAGCGGGGGCACAGATACGCAGTATTTT